The T cell receptor beta chain under discussion was sequenced for a study of spatial heterogeneity in lung cancer. Background on the study: Each time, sequencing found more beta-chain sequences than alpha-chain sequences.

Each CDR3 protein gets one entry after TCRdb re-called the 5' RACE reads with MiXCR. This table has about 92,000 distinct CDR3 sequences, approximately 12% appearing once. Germline CDR1 and CDR2: MDHEN and SYDVKM. This CDR3 has 11 residues. Trimming pared 6 bases from V and 7 bases from J, leaving 10 bases between. Time point here: sample taken at primary tumor resection. TCRs were sequenced from unsorted whole RNA of tumor, nontumor lung or PBMC. V gene TRBV28 combines with J gene TRBJ2-7, with D hard to call. The sequence was obtained from a male donor with early-stage non-small cell lung cancer. Sequences were derived from PBMCs, sampled at surgery. In DNA form, the CDR3 reads TGTGCCAGCAGCCAGCTTTTTGAGCAGTACTTC. This translates into CASSQLFEQYF.